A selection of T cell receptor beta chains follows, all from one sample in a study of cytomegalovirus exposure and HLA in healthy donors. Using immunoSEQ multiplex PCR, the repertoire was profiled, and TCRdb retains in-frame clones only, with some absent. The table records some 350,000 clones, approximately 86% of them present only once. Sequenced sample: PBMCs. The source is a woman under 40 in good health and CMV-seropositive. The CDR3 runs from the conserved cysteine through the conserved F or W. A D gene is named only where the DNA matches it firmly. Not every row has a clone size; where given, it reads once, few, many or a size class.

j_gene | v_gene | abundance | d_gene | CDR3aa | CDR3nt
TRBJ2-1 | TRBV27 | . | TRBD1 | CASRKRVGTGGNNEQFF | TGTGCCAGCAGGAAGAGGGTAGGGACAGGGGGTAACAATGAGCAGTTCTTC
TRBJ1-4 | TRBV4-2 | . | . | CASSQDRAELFF | TGTGCCAGCAGCCAGGACCGGGCCGAACTGTTTTTT
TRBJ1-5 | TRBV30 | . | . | CAWGPSSNQPQHF | TGTGCCTGGGGACCCTCTAGCAATCAGCCCCAGCATTTT
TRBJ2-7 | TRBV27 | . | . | CASSLGPPPFWEQYF | TGTGCCAGCAGCCTAGGGCCCCCCCCCTTCTGGGAGCAGTACTTC
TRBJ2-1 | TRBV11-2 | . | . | CASSLDLGAYNEQFF | TGTGCCAGCAGCTTAGATCTAGGGGCTTACAATGAGCAGTTCTTC
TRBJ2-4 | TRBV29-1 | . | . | CSVAGLRAKNIQYF | TGCAGCGTTGCCGGACTCCGAGCCAAAAACATTCAGTACTTC
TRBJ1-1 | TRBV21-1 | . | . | CASSKVSQGGNTEAFF | TGTGCCAGCAGCAAAGTGTCGCAGGGAGGGAACACTGAAGCTTTCTTT
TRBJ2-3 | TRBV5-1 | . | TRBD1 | CASSPGQGGDTQYF | TGCGCCAGCAGCCCCGGACAGGGGGGGGATACGCAGTATTTT
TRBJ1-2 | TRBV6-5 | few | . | CASSYGVGAYGYTF | TGTGCCAGCAGTTATGGTGTCGGGGCCTATGGCTACACCTTC
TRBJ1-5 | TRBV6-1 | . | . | CASSLGWNQPQHF | TGTGCCAGCAGTTTAGGATGGAATCAGCCCCAGCATTTT
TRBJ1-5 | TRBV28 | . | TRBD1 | CASSSRTGRGSQPQHF | TGTGCCAGCAGTTCCAGGACAGGCCGGGGGAGTCAGCCCCAGCATTTT
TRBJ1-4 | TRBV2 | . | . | CASSEGWTNEKLFF | TGTGCCAGCAGTGAAGGGTGGACTAATGAAAAACTGTTTTTT
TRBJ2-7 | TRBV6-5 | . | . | CASMRPGEYEQYF | TGTGCCAGCATGCGCCCAGGGGAGTACGAGCAGTACTTC
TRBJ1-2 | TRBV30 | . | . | CACSKGYGYTF | TGTGCCTGTTCAAAAGGGTATGGCTACACCTTC
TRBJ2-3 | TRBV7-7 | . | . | CASSLGGGPRDTQYF | TGTGCCAGCAGCTTAGGTGGGGGCCCGAGAGATACGCAGTATTTT
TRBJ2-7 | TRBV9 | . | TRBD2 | CASSVTGLAGTEQYF | TGTGCCAGCAGCGTAACGGGACTAGCGGGAACTGAGCAGTACTTC
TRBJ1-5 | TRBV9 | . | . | CASSVGGQGPQHF | TGTGCCAGCAGCGTCGGGGGGCAAGGGCCCCAGCATTTT
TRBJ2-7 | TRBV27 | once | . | CASSYAGRSSYEQYF | TGTGCCAGCAGTTATGCAGGGCGGAGCTCCTACGAGCAGTACTTC
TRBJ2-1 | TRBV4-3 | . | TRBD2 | CASSQHRGGGQPWDEQFF | TGCGCCAGCAGCCAACACCGTGGCGGGGGGCAACCATGGGATGAGCAGTTCTTC
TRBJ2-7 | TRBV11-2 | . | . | CASSLDPGSSSYEQYF | TGTGCCAGCAGCTTAGACCCGGGGTCAAGCTCCTACGAGCAGTACTTC
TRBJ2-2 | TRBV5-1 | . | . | CASCRDTGELFF | TGCGCCAGCTGCAGGGACACCGGGGAGCTGTTTTTT
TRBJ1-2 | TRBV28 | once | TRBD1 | CASSLSTSSGTGGGYTF | TGTGCCAGCAGTTTATCGACATCTTCCGGGACAGGCGGCGGCTACACCTTC
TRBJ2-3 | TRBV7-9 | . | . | CASSRGEPSTDTQYF | TGTGCCAGCAGCCGCGGGGAGCCTAGCACAGATACGCAGTATTTT
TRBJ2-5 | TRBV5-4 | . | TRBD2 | CASKSAPSSGGFETQYF | TGTGCCAGCAAAAGCGCCCCTTCTAGCGGGGGGTTTGAGACCCAGTACTTC
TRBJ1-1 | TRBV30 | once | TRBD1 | CAGDRDGTEAFF | TGTGCCGGAGACAGGGACGGAACTGAAGCTTTCTTT
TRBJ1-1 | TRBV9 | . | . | CASSEGAENTEAFF | TGTGCCAGCAGCGAAGGGGCGGAGAACACTGAAGCTTTCTTT
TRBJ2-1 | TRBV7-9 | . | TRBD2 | CASRPYGGLAVYNEQFF | TGTGCCAGCAGGCCATACGGTGGACTAGCGGTTTACAATGAGCAGTTCTTC
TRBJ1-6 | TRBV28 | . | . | CASSLRGTPLHF | TGTGCCAGCAGTCTAAGGGGTACACCCCTCCACTTT